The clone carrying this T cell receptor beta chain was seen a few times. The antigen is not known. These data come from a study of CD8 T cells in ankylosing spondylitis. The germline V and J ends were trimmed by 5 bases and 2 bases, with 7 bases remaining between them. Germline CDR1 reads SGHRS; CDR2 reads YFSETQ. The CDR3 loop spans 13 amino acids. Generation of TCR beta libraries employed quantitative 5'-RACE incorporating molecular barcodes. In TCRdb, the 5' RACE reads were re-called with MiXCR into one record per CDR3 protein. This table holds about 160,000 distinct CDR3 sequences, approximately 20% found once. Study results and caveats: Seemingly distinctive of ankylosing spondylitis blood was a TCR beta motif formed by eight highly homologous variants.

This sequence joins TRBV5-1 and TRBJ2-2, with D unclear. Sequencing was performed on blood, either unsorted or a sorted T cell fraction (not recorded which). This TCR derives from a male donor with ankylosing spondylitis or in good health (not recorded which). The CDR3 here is CASRASNTGELFF. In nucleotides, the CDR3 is TGCGCCAGCAGGGCCAGTAACACCGGGGAGCTGTTTTTT.